The rows below give T cell receptor beta chains drawn from one sample of a study of T cells after yellow fever vaccination. TCRdb re-called the 5' RACE reads through MiXCR, storing one row per CDR3 protein. The table has about 350,000 distinct CDR3 sequences, roughly 11% seen once; the top ten hold roughly 18%. Sequencing was performed on PBMCs, taken on the day of the first yellow fever vaccination. The receptors here all came from a man aged 18 to 30 who received the YFV17D yellow fever vaccine. CDR3s leave out the opening cysteine and the closing phenylalanine or tryptophan.

j_gene: TRBJ2-7
v_gene: TRBV27
CDR3aa: ATRGRRVYEQY

j_gene: TRBJ1-1
v_gene: TRBV5-1
CDR3aa: ASSWTGGSNTEAF

j_gene: TRBJ2-7
v_gene: TRBV4-1
CDR3aa: ASSQDSQGVWDEQY

j_gene: TRBJ1-2
v_gene: TRBV4-1
CDR3aa: ASSQRKANYGYT

j_gene: TRBJ1-2
v_gene: TRBV6-5
CDR3aa: ASSLLGAMNGYT

j_gene: TRBJ2-1
v_gene: TRBV4-1
CDR3aa: ASSQVTVSSYNEQF

j_gene: TRBJ1-6
v_gene: TRBV5-4
CDR3aa: ASSIEDSYNSPLH

j_gene: TRBJ1-2
v_gene: TRBV12-3/TRBV12-4
CDR3aa: ASSLGRAGYT

j_gene: TRBJ2-5
v_gene: TRBV6-1
CDR3aa: ASSSWGAKTQY

j_gene: TRBJ2-1
v_gene: TRBV2
CDR3aa: ASRDSLYNEQF

j_gene: TRBJ1-2
v_gene: TRBV4-2
CDR3aa: ASSQDGTGDGYGYT

j_gene: TRBJ2-5
v_gene: TRBV5-4
CDR3aa: ASSRGAAGSETQY

j_gene: TRBJ2-7
v_gene: TRBV9
CDR3aa: ASKAQQY

j_gene: TRBJ1-5
v_gene: TRBV5-1
CDR3aa: ASSLSRDQPQH

j_gene: TRBJ2-3
v_gene: TRBV4-3
CDR3aa: ASSQDWDSYTDTQY

j_gene: TRBJ2-3
v_gene: TRBV19
CDR3aa: ASRLGRGADTQY

j_gene: TRBJ1-1
v_gene: TRBV5-1
CDR3aa: ASRLHPGSTEAF

j_gene: TRBJ2-1
v_gene: TRBV3-1
CDR3aa: ASSQVPGAGDSYNEQF

j_gene: TRBJ1-5
v_gene: TRBV20-1
CDR3aa: SAREFIQPQH

j_gene: TRBJ2-3
v_gene: TRBV5-1
CDR3aa: ASSPGTSGVDTQY

j_gene: TRBJ2-1
v_gene: TRBV3-1
CDR3aa: ASSPRFPSYNEQF

j_gene: TRBJ2-1
v_gene: TRBV12-3/TRBV12-4
CDR3aa: ASSSLSYNEQF

j_gene: TRBJ2-7
v_gene: TRBV4-1
CDR3aa: ASSQLTGYSYEQY

j_gene: TRBJ1-1
v_gene: TRBV7-6
CDR3aa: ASTSGNTEAF

j_gene: TRBJ1-2
v_gene: TRBV15
CDR3aa: ATSRETGGYT

j_gene: TRBJ1-2
v_gene: TRBV19
CDR3aa: ASSIIAGQGASGTGYT

j_gene: TRBJ2-7
v_gene: TRBV6-8
CDR3aa: ASRLGQADDEQY

j_gene: TRBJ1-2
v_gene: TRBV5-6
CDR3aa: ASSSPWTGRYGYT

j_gene: TRBJ2-1
v_gene: TRBV6-5
CDR3aa: ASSFGTEPYNEQF

j_gene: TRBJ2-1
v_gene: TRBV19
CDR3aa: ASSIPLTQGLLGDEQF

j_gene: TRBJ2-2
v_gene: TRBV20-1
CDR3aa: SARDSANTGELF

j_gene: TRBJ2-7
v_gene: TRBV5-1
CDR3aa: ASSHPRDREQY

j_gene: TRBJ2-2
v_gene: TRBV9
CDR3aa: ASSTTSWISDTNTGELF

j_gene: TRBJ2-1
v_gene: TRBV7-3
CDR3aa: ASSQGPSGGSSYNEQF